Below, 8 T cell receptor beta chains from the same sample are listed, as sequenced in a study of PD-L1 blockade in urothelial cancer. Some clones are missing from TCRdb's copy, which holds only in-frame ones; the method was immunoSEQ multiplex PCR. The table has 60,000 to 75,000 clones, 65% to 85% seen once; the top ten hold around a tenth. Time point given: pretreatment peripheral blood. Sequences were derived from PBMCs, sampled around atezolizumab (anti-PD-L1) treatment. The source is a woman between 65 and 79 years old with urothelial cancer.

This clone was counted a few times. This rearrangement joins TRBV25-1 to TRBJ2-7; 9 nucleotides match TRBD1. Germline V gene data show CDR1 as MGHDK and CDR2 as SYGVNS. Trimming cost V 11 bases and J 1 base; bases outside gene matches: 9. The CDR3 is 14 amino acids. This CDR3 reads CAGSGGQGSYEQYF. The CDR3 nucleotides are TGTGCCGGCTCCGGTGGACAGGGGTCCTACGAGCAGTACTTC.

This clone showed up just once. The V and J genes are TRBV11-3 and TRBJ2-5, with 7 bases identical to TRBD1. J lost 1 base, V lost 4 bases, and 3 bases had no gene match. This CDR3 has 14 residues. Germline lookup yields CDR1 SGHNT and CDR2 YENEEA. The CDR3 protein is CASSSRDSQETQYF. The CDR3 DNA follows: TGTGCCAGCAGCTCCCGGGACAGCCAAGAGACCCAGTACTTC.

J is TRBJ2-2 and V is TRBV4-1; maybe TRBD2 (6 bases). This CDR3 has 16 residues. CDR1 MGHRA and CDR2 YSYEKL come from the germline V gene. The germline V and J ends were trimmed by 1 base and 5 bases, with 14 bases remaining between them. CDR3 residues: CASSQGRARYTGELFF. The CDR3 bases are TGCGCCAGCAGCCAAGGGAGGGCCCGATATACCGGGGAGCTGTTTTTT.

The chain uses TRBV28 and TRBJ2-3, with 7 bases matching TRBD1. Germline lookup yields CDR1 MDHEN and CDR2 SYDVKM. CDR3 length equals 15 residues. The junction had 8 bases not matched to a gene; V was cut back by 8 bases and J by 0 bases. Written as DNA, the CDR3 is TGTGCCAGCGGTGACTGGACAGGCAGCACAGATACGCAGTATTTT. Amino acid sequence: CASGDWTGSTDTQYF.

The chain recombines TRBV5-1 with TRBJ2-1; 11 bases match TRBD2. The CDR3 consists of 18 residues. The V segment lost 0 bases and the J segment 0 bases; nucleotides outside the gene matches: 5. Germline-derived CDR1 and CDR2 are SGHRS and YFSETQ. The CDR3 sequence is CASSLDPSGRLSYNEQFF. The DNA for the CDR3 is TGCGCCAGCAGCTTGGATCCTAGCGGGAGGCTCTCCTACAATGAGCAGTTCTTC.

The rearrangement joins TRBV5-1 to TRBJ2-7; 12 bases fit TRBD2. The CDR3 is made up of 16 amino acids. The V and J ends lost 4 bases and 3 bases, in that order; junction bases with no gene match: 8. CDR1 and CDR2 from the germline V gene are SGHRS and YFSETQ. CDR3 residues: CASSRPGLAGNYEQYF. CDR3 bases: TGCGCCAGCAGCCGCCCCGGACTAGCGGGAAACTACGAGCAGTACTTC.

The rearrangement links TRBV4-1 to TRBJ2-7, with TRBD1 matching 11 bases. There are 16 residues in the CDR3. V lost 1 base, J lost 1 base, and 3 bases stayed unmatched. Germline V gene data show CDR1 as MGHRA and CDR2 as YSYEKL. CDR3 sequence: CASSQGRDRGSYEQYF. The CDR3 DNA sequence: TGCGCCAGCAGCCAAGGGCGGGACAGGGGGTCCTACGAGCAGTACTTC.

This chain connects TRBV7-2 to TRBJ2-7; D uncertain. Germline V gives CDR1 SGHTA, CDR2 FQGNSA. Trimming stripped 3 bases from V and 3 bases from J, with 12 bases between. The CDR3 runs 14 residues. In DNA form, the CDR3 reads TGTGCCAGCAGCTTCGCTTGGCGCGGCTACGAGCAGTACTTC. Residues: CASSFAWRGYEQYF.